This TCR beta chain was found in a study of Graves' ophthalmopathy and Graves' hyperthyroidism. Study findings and constraints: Blood also harbored most expanded thyroid clonotypes above 0.001 frequency.

A follow-up of 18 months without ophthalmopathy meant that hyperthyroidism was stable. This clonotype was detected ten times or more. Its matching antigen is unknown. With a much larger clone just one base away, this may be a read error. Germline V gene lookup returns CDR1 MNHEY and CDR2 SVGEGT. The CDR3 length is 13 residues. V gave up 7 bases and J gave up 4 bases, with 13 bases separating them. Amplified TCR beta CDR3 regions were obtained using RNA transcripts as template. Second-round multiplex PCR followed a first-round RT-PCR using HTBI primers. TCRdb ran MiXCR on the multiplex PCR reads and lists one entry per CDR3 protein. The sample consists of 400,000 to 450,000 distinct CDR3 sequences, roughly 20% of them appearing once.

The clonotype originates from a woman aged 18 to 35 with stable Graves' hyperthyroidism. V usage is TRBV6-2 or TRBV6-3 and J usage is TRBJ2-5; unclear D gene. Sequencing was performed on peripheral blood. The CDR3 region has the DNA TGTGCCAGCAACGGTCAGCTTCGAGAGACCCAGTACTTC. Its translation is CASNGQLRETQYF.